This T cell receptor beta chain was observed in a study of long-term antiretroviral therapy in people with HIV. At least one PBMC sample before ART and at least two after were required. Each HIV-infected participant was given treatment in the United States. Study-wide findings and caveats: ART preceded a rise in diversity that nonetheless stayed lower than in transplant donor controls.

Note on this clone: The antigen is unknown.

Sequencing used immunoSEQ v3.0 at survey level. The data were produced by immunoSEQ multiplex PCR, yet TCRdb's version contains in-frame clones alone and is incomplete. The top ten clones hold just over 8% of a sample with tens of thousands of clones, roughly 91% of them seen once. Germline CDR1 reads SGHVS; CDR2 reads FNYEAQ. This CDR3 has 16 residues. V was clipped by 2 bases and J by 3 bases, with 16 bases between them. This TCR was recovered from a man between 18 and 35 years old with HIV. The chain uses TRBV7-6 and TRBJ1-1; D is possibly TRBD1 (5 bases). The specimen was unsorted PBMCs, collected 0.2 years before starting antiretroviral therapy. CDR3 in DNA: TGTGCCAGCAGCTTACTCGGGGCGAAGGGAGACACTGAAGCTTTCTTT. Its translation: CASSLLGAKGDTEAFF.